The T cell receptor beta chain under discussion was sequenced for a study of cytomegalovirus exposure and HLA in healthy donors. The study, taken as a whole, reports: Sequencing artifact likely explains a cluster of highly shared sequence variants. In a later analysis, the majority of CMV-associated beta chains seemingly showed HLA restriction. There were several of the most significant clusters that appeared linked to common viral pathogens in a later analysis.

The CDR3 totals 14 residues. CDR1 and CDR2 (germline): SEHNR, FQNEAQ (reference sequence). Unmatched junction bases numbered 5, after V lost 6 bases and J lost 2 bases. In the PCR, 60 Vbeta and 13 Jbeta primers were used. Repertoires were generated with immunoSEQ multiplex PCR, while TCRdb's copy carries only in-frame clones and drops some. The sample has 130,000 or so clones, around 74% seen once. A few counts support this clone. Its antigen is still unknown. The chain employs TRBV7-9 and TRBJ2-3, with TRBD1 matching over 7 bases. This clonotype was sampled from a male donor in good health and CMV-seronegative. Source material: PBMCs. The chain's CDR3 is CASRPTGPTDTQYF. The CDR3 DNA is TGTGCCAGCAGGCCGACAGGGCCCACAGATACGCAGTATTTT.